What follows are 16 T cell receptor beta chains derived from one specimen sequenced in a study of T cells in Graves' hyperthyroidism and ophthalmopathy. The investigators amplified TCR beta CDR3 regions from RNA transcripts. RT-PCR in the first round (using the HTBI primer set) targeted the TCR CDR3. TCRdb re-derived calls from the multiplex PCR reads in MiXCR, one entry per CDR3 protein. The repertoire has roughly 500,000 distinct CDR3 sequences, 35% to 50% of them found once; the top ten carry about two fifths. Sequencing was carried out using peripheral blood or thyroid tissue (not recorded which). These receptors were obtained from an adult woman with Graves' disease, either hyperthyroidism or ophthalmopathy (not recorded which).

This clonotype occurred many times. This chain links TRBV10-2 with TRBJ2-5, with 10 bases aligning to TRBD2. Germline loops: CDR1 WSHSY, CDR2 SAAADI. The CDR3 contains 16 residues. Trimming took 6 bases from V and 4 from J; bases not matched to a gene: 11. The CDR3 loop is CASRDHGLAGAETQYF. CDR3 DNA sequence: TGCGCCAGCAGGGACCACGGGCTAGCGGGAGCAGAGACCCAGTACTTC.

J is TRBJ1-1 and V is TRBV19; D unclear. This CDR3 is 12 amino acids long. CDR1 and CDR2 (germline): LNHDA, SQIVND (reference sequence). V lost 0 bases to trimming and J lost 3 bases, with 2 bases between them. CDR3 sequence reads: CASSIDDTEAFF. DNA of the CDR3: TGTGCCAGTAGTATAGACGACACTGAAGCTTTCTTT.

The rearrangement links TRBV15 to TRBJ2-7; TRBD1 matches at 11 bases. There are 18 residues in the CDR3. Unmatched junction bases numbered 13, after V lost 3 bases and J lost 3 bases. Germline V gene data show CDR1 as LNHNV and CDR2 as YYDKDF (reference sequence). CDR3 sequence: CATSRARPGQGVSYEQYF. The CDR3, as DNA: TGTGCCACCAGCAGGGCCAGGCCGGGACAGGGGGTTAGCTACGAGCAGTACTTC.

This clonotype was counted at least ten times. Here the CDR3 DNA reads TGTGCCAGCAGCTCATCCTCCATCGGCGCCGGGGAGCTGTTTTTT. Protein product: CASSSSSIGAGELFF. The gene calls are TRBV7-3 and TRBJ2-2; no firm D call. This CDR3 is built from 15 residues. The germline gives CDR1 SGHTA, CDR2 FQGTGA. Trimming shortened V by 4 bases and J by 6 bases, and 15 bases separated the two germline ends.

There are many counts of this clonotype. The chain recombines TRBV4-1 with TRBJ1-3; maybe TRBD1 (5 bases). Trimming left V 4 bases short and J 0 bases short, with 7 bases between. The CDR3 length is 14 residues. The germline V gene encodes CDR1 MGHRA and CDR2 YSYEKL. CDR3 nucleotide sequence: TGCGCCAGCAGCCCTGGGGGCTCTGGAAACACCATATATTTT. This sequence encodes CASSPGGSGNTIYF.

The rearrangement uses TRBV7-2 and TRBJ2-7; the match to TRBD2 covers 9 bases. The germline V gene encodes CDR1 SGHTA and CDR2 FQGNSA. The CDR3 contains 16 residues. V shed 1 base, J shed 7 bases, and the junction held 11 bases outside the gene matches. The CDR3 DNA reads as TGTGCCAGCAGCTTAGTAAGACTAGCGGAGGGCCTTGAGCAGTACTTC. It codes for CASSLVRLAEGLEQYF.

This clonotype appeared a few times. This chain uses TRBV20-1 with TRBJ2-5; D is unresolved. V dropped 3 bases and J dropped 5 bases, with 10 bases sitting between them. Germline loops: CDR1 DFQATT, CDR2 SNEGSKA (reference sequence). CDR3 length equals 12 residues. CDR3 nucleotides: TGCAGTGCTAGTGGCTACTTGGAGACCCAGTACTTC. Its protein product is CSASGYLETQYF.

The chain recombines TRBV7-2 with TRBJ2-7; tentative D call: TRBD2 (5 bases). Per germline, CDR1 SGHTA and CDR2 FQGNSA. Trimming removed 1 base at V and 12 bases at J, with 16 bases between. The CDR3 has 13 residues. CDR3 sequence reads: CASSLVLSGHPYF. In DNA, the CDR3 is TGTGCCAGCAGCTTAGTTTTAAGCGGCCATCCGTACTTC.

This clonotype was detected ten times or more. The CDR3 region is CASSSPALGEKLFF. The CDR3 DNA sequence: TGTGCCAGCAGCTCTCCCGCCCTGGGTGAAAAACTGTTTTTT. This sequence joins TRBV5-5 and TRBJ1-4; D not certain. Trimming took 3 bases from V and 7 from J, leaving 13 bases between them. Looked up from germline, CDR1 is SGHKS and CDR2 is YYEKEE (reference sequence). The CDR3 loop spans 14 amino acids.

This clonotype has a count of ten or more. This chain connects TRBV2 to TRBJ1-6; D is undetermined. V lost 6 bases, J lost 0 bases, and 6 bases lay in between. The CDR3 is 14 amino acids. From germline, CDR1 is SNHLY and CDR2 FYNNEI. The CDR3 spells CASSPASYNSPLHF. CDR3 DNA sequence: TGTGCCAGCAGCCCAGCCTCCTATAATTCACCCCTCCACTTT.

This clonotype was recorded a few times. The V gene is TRBV29-1, the J gene TRBJ1-2; no clear D gene. The germline CDR1 and CDR2 sequences are SQVTM and ANQGSEA. This CDR3 is 16 amino acids long. V shed 5 bases and J shed 4 bases, with 23 bases lying between them. The CDR3 nucleotides read TGCAGCGTTCCCACCACTGACAAGGCCCCTTTCTATGGCTACACCTTC. This translates into CSVPTTDKAPFYGYTF.

This clonotype was picked up a small number of times. The CDR3 here is CASRPFPVQGRNSPLHF. The CDR3 bases are TGTGCCAGCAGGCCATTCCCGGTGCAGGGACGCAATTCACCCCTCCACTTT. The chain recombines TRBV7-6 with TRBJ1-6, with a tentative D call TRBD1 (5 bases). The CDR3 totals 17 residues. Trimming stripped 6 bases from V and 7 bases from J, with 22 bases between. Germline loops: CDR1 SGHVS, CDR2 FNYEAQ.

This rearrangement joins TRBV9 to TRBJ2-5, with no clear D. The CDR3 extends over 12 amino acids. CDR1 SGDLS and CDR2 YYNGEE come from the germline V gene. V was shortened by 6 bases and J by 5 bases, with 11 bases between the two germline ends. DNA for the CDR3: TGTGCCAGCACGGCCACGGCGGAGACCCAGTACTTC. This translates into CASTATAETQYF.

This clonotype showed up just a few times. This chain connects TRBV2 to TRBJ2-5; 9 bases are a match to TRBD2. This CDR3 contains 14 residues. Unmatched junction bases numbered 9, after V lost 8 bases and J lost 5 bases. CDR1 and CDR2 (germline): SNHLY, FYNNEI. The CDR3: CASRTLAGLETQYF. The CDR3 DNA reads as TGTGCCAGCCGGACGCTAGCGGGGCTGGAGACCCAGTACTTC.

Many counts were recorded for this clonotype. The chain recombines TRBV12-3 or TRBV12-4 with TRBJ1-2; TRBD1 is a possible D gene (5 bases). Trimming removed 8 bases at V and 0 bases at J, with 13 bases between. The CDR3 totals 14 residues. In DNA, the CDR3 is TGTGCCAGCCGACATGGGGCCCCTAACTATGGCTACACCTTC. Encoded protein: CASRHGAPNYGYTF.

This clonotype was seen many times. The gene calls are TRBV20-1 and TRBJ1-5; no reliable D call. V shed 0 bases and J shed 2 bases, with 8 bases lying between them. The CDR3 extends over 14 amino acids. Germline CDR1 and CDR2: DFQATT and SNEGSKA (reference sequence). CDR3 bases: TGCAGTGCTAGAGATACAAGGGGCAATCAGCCCCAGCATTTT. It encodes CSARDTRGNQPQHF.